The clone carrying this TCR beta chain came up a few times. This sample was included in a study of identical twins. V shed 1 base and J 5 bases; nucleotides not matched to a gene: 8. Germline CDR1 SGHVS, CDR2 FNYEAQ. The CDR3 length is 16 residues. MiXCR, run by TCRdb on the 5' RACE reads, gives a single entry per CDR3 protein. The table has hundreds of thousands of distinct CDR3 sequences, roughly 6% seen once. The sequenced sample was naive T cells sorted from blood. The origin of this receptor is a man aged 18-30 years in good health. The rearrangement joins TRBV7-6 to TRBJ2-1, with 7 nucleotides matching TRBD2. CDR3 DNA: TGTGCCAGCAGCTTAGTCATAGCGGGTCTCAACAATGAGCAGTTCTTC. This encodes CASSLVIAGLNNEQFF. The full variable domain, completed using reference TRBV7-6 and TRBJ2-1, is GAGVSQSPRYKVTKRGQDVALRCDPISGHVSLYWYRQALGQGPEFLTYFNYEAQQDKSGLPNDRFSAERPEGSISTLTIQRTEQRDSAMYRCASSLVIAGLNNEQFFGPGTRLTVL.